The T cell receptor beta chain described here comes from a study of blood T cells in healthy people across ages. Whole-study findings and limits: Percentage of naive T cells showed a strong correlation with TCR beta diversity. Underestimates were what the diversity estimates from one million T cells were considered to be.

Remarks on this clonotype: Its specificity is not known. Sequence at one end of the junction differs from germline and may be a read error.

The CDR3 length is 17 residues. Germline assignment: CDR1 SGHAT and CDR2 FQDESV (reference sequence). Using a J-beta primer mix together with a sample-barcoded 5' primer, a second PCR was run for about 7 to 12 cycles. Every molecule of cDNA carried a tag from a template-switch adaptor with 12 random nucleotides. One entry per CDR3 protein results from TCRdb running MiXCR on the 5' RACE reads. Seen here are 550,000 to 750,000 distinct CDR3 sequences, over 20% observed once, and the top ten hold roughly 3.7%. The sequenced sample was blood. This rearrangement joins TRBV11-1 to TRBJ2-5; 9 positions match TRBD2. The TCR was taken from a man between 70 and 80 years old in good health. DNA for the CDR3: TGTGCCAGCAGCTTAGAAGTGACTAGCGGAATCCAAGACACCCAGTACTTC. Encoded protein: CASSLEVTSGIQDTQYF.